This entry is about one T cell receptor (beta chain). This sample is drawn from a study of T cell changes during pregnancy in multiple sclerosis. In germline, CDR1 is GTSNPN, CDR2 SVGIG (reference sequence). Trimming stripped 0 bases from V and 0 bases from J, with 8 bases between. CDR3 length: 14 amino acids. Repertoires were generated with immunoSEQ multiplex PCR, while TCRdb's copy carries only in-frame clones and drops some. Here the sample spans about 67,000 clones, 80% to 95% being singletons. Specimen: peripheral blood, collected in the second trimester of pregnancy. V and J are TRBV30 and TRBJ1-2; D gene ambiguous. The sequence was collected from a female donor with multiple sclerosis, enrolled in a pregnancy study. Here the CDR3 DNA reads TGTGCCTGGAGTGTATCCAGTACTAACTATGGCTACACCTTC. It is translated as CAWSVSSTNYGYTF.